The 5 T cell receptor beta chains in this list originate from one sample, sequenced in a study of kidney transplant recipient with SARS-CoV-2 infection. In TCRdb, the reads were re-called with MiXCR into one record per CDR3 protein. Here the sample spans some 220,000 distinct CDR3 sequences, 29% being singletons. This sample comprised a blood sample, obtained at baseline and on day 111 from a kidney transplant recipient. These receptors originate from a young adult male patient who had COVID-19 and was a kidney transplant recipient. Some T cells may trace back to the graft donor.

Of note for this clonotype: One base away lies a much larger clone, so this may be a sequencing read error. The CDR3 reads CTSSQALGRYNSPLHF. Here the CDR3 DNA reads TGTACCAGCAGCCAAGCCTTGGGACGCTATAATTCACCCCTCCACTTT. This rearrangement joins TRBV3-1 to TRBJ1-6; possibly TRBD1 for D (5 bases). The germline V gene encodes CDR1 LGHDT and CDR2 YNNKEL (reference sequence). The CDR3 runs to 16 residues. Full variable domain (missing parts from reference TRBV3-1 and TRBJ1-6): DTAVSQTPKYLVTQMGNDKSIKCEQNLGHDTMYWYKQDSKKFLKIMFSYNNKELIINETVPNRFSPKSPDKAHLNLHINSLELGDSAVYFCTSSQALGRYNSPLHFGNGTRLTVT.

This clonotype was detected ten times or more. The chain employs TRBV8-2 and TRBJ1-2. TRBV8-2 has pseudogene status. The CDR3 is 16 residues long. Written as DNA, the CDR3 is TGTGGCAGTAGGCGTGATGATAGCCGAAAGACCTATGGCTACACCTTC. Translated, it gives CGSRRDDSRKTYGYTF.

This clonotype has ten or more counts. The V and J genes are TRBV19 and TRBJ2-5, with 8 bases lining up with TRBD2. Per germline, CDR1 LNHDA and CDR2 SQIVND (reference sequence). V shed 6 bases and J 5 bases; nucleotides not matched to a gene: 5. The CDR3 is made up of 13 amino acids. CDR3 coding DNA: TGTGCCAGTAGCTCACGACTAGCGGAGACCCAGTACTTC. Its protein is CASSSRLAETQYF.

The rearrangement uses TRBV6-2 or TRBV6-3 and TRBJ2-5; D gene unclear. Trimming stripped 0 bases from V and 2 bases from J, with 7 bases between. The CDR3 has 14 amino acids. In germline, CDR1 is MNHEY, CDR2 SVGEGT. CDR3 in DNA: TGTGCCAGCAGTTACTCGACGCCGCAAGAGACCCAGTACTTC. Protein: CASSYSTPQETQYF.

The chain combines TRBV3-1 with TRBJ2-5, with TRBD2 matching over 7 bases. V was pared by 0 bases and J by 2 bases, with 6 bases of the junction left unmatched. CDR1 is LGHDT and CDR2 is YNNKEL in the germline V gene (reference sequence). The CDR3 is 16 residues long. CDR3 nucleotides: TGTGCCAGCAGCCAAGATCTCCGGGGGGATCAAGAGACCCAGTACTTC. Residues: CASSQDLRGDQETQYF.